What follows describes a single TCR beta chain. Its antigen is still unknown. Time point meaning: week 5, during vaccination. Vaccination comprised doses that each held 300 ug of mutant IDH1 20-mer peptide, plus topical imiquimod. This record belongs to a study of a mutant IDH1 vaccine in newly diagnosed glioma. Looking at the study overall: There were eight vaccinations for patients, given in weeks 1, 3, 5, 7, 11, 15, 19 and 23. Former treatment meant radiotherapy, temozolomide, or both; the majority had gotten both. Patients under treatment included around 60% males and around 38% females and had a mean age of around 40 years.

Germline CDR1 and CDR2: SEHNR and FQNEAQ (reference sequence). This CDR3 has 15 residues. Trimming at V came to 5 bases and at J to 4 bases, leaving 10 bases not matched to a gene. Clones were read by immunoSEQ multiplex PCR, and TCRdb kept only the in-frame ones, dropping some. Of about 53,000 clones listed, about 88% are singletons. Study-wide results and caveats: Altogether, around 95% of patients exhibited vaccine-induced immune responses.

The gene calls are TRBV7-9 and TRBJ1-2; 7 positions agree with TRBD1. The sample was PBMCs, taken from a glioma patient whose treatment included an IDH1 peptide vaccine. The origin of this receptor is a woman between 45 and 65 years old with glioma. The CDR3 nucleotides are TGTGCCAGCAGCCCCGACAGGGCGATGTCCTATGGCTACACCTTC. Encoded protein: CASSPDRAMSYGYTF.